The clone carrying this TCR beta chain was detected ten times or more. Its antigen is not identified. TCRdb independently ran MiXCR on the multiplex PCR reads; one entry per CDR3 protein. This sample has approximately 230,000 distinct CDR3 sequences, with 30% to 35% found just once. Axillary draining lymph nodes of breast cancer patients supplied the node samples. The data derive from a study of breast tumors, draining lymph nodes, adjacent tissues. Study results and caveats: The data were judged consistent with most tumor T cells coming from lymph node and expanding in tumor. Tumors had less TCR diversity than lymph nodes, more than nontumor tissue. Tumor T cell lymph node origin was a supported hypothesis, not proven. Tumor and nontumor repertoires were significantly more similar in luminal-like than in basal-like breast cancer.

V shed 3 bases and J 6 bases; nucleotides not matched to a gene: 8. The CDR3 consists of 16 residues. Per the germline V gene, CDR1 is KGHDR and CDR2 is SFDVKD. The sequencing sample was made of axillary lymph node tissue. This TCR was recovered from a female donor with breast cancer. Some clones in this sample may be carry-over from other donors' samples. The J gene is TRBJ2-1, the V gene TRBV24-1, with 9 bases matching TRBD2. The CDR3 spells CATSDNSGGFRNEQFF. In nucleotides, the CDR3 is TGTGCCACCAGTGATAACAGCGGGGGGTTCCGCAATGAGCAGTTCTTC.